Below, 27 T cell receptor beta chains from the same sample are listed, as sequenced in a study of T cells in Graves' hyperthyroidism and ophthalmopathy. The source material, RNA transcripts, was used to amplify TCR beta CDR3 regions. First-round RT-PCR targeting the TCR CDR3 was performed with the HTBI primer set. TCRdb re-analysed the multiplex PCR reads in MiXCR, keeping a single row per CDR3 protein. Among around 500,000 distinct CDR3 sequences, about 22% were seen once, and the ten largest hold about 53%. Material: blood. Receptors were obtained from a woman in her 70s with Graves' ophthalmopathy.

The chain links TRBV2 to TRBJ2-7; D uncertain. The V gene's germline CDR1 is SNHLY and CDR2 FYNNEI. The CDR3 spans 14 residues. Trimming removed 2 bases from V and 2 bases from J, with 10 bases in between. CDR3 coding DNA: TGTGCCAGCAGTGAAATGGGTAAGGCCTACGAGCAGTACTTC. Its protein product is CASSEMGKAYEQYF.

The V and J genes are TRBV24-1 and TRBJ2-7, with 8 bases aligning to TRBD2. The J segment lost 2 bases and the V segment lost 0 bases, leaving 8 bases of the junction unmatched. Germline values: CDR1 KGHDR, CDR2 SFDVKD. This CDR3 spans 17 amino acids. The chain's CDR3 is CATSDLEELADTYEQYF. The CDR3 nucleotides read TGTGCCACCAGTGATTTGGAGGAACTAGCGGATACCTACGAGCAGTACTTC.

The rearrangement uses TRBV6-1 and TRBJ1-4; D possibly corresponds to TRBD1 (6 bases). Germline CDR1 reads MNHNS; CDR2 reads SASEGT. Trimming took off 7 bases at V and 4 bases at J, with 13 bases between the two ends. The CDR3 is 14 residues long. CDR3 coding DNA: TGTGCCAGCACCGAGGGGGGAAGTAATGAAAAACTGTTTTTT. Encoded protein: CASTEGGSNEKLFF.

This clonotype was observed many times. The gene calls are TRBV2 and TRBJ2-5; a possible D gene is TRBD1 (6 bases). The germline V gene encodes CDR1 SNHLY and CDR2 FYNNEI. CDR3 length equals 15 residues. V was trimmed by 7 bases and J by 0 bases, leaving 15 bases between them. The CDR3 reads CASTRNRAYQETQYF. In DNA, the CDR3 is TGTGCCAGCACAAGAAACAGGGCTTACCAAGAGACCCAGTACTTC.

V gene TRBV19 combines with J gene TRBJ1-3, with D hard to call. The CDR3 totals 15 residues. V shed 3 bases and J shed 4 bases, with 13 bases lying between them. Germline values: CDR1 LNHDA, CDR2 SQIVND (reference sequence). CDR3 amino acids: CASSINGGYGNTIYF. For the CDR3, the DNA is TGTGCCAGTAGTATTAACGGAGGATACGGAAACACCATATATTTT.

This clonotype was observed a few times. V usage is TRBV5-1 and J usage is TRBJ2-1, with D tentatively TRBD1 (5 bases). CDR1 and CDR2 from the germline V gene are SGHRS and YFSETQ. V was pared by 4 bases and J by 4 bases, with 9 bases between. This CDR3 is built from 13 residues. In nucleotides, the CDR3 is TGCGCCAGCAGCACCCGACAGTACAATGAGCAGTTCTTC. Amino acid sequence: CASSTRQYNEQFF.

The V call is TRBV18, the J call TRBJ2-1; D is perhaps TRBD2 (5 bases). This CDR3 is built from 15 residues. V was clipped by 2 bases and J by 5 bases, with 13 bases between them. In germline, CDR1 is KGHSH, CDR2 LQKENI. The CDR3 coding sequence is TGTGCCAGCTCACCAGGGCTAGCTTTCGACAATGAGCAGTTCTTC. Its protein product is CASSPGLAFDNEQFF. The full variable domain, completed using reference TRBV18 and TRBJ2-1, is NAGVMQNPRHLVRRRGQEARLRCSPMKGHSHVYWYRQLPEEGLKFMVYLQKENIIDESGMPKERFSAEFPKEGPSILRIQQVVRGDSAAYFCASSPGLAFDNEQFFGPGTRLTVL.

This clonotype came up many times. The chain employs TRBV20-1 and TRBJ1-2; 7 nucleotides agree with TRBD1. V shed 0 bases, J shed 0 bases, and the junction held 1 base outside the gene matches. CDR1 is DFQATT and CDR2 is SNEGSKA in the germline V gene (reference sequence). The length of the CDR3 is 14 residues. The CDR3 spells CSARDGTANYGYTF. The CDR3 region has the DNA TGCAGTGCTAGAGACGGGACAGCTAACTATGGCTACACCTTC.

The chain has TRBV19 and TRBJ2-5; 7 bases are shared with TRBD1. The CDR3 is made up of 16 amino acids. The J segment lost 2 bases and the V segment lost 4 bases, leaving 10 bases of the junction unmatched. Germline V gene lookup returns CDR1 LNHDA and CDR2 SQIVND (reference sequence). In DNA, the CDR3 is TGTGCCAGTAGTAACCCCAGGGGCAGGGGGCAAGAGACCCAGTACTTC. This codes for CASSNPRGRGQETQYF.

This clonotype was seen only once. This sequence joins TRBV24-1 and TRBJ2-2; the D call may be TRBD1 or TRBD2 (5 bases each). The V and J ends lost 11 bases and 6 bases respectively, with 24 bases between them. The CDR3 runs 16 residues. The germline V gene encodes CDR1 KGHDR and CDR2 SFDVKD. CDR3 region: CASKGSDREGPGELFF. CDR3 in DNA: TGTGCCAGTAAAGGGAGTGACAGAGAAGGGCCCGGGGAGCTGTTTTTT.

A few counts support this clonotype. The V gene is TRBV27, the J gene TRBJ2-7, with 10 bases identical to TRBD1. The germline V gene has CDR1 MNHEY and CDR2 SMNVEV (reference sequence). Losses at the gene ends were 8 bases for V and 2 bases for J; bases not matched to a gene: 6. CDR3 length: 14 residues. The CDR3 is CASGLGQGAYEQYF. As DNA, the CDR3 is TGTGCCAGCGGATTAGGACAGGGGGCCTACGAGCAGTACTTC.

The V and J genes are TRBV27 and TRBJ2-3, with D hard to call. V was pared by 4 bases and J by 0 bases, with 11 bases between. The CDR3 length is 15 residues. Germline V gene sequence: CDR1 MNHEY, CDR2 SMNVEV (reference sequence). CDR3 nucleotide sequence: TGTGCCAGCAGTTCAAACCTCCTTAGCACAGATACGCAGTATTTT. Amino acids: CASSSNLLSTDTQYF.

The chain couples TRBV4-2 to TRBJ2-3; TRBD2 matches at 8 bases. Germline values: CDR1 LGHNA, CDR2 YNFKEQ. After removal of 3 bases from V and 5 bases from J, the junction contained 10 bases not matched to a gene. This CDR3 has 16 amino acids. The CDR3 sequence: CASSQPTGGRRDTQYF. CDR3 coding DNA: TGTGCCAGCAGCCAGCCCACGGGAGGGCGTAGAGATACGCAGTATTTT.

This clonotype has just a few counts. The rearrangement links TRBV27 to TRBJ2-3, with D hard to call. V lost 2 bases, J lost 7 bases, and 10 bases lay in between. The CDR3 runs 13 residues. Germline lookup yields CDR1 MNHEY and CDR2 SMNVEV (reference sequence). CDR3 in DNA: TGTGCCAGCAGTTTAGGGGTTCGTAATACGCAGTATTTT. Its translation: CASSLGVRNTQYF.

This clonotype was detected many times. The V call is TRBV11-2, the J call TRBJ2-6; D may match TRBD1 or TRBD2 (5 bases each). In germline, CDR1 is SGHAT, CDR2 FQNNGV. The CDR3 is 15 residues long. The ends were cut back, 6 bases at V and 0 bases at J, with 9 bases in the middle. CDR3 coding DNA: TGTGCCAGCAGGCCAGGGAGCTCTGGGGCCAACGTCCTGACTTTC. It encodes CASRPGSSGANVLTF.

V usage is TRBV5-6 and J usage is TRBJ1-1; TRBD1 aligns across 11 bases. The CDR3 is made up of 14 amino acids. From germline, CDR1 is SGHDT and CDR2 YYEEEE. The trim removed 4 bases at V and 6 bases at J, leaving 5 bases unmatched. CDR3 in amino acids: CASSRGQGVSEAFF. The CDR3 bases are TGTGCCAGCAGCCGGGGACAGGGGGTGTCTGAAGCTTTCTTT.

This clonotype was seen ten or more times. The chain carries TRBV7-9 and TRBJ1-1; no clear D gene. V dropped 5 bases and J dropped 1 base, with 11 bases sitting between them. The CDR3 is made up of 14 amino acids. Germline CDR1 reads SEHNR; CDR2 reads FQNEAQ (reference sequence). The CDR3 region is CASSPVLWNTEAFF. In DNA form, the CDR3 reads TGTGCCAGCAGCCCCGTCTTATGGAACACTGAAGCTTTCTTT.

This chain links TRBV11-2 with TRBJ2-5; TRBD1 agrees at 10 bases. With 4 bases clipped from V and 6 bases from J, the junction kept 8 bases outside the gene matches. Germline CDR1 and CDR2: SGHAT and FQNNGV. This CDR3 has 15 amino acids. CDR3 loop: CASSWGGQGVKTQYF. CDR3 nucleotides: TGTGCCAGCAGCTGGGGAGGACAGGGGGTAAAGACCCAGTACTTC. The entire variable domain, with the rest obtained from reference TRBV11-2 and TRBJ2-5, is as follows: EAGVAQSPRYKIIEKRQSVAFWCNPISGHATLYWYQQILGQGPKLLIQFQNNGVVDDSQLPKDRFSAERLKGVDSTLKIQPAKLEDSAVYLCASSWGGQGVKTQYFGPGTRLLVL.

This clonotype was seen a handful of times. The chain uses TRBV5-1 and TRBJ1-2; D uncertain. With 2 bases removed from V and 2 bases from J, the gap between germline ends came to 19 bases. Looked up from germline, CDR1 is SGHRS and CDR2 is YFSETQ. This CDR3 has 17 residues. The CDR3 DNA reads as TGCGCCAGCAGCTTATCTCTTCAGGTCGACGTAAACTATGGCTACACCTTC. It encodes CASSLSLQVDVNYGYTF.

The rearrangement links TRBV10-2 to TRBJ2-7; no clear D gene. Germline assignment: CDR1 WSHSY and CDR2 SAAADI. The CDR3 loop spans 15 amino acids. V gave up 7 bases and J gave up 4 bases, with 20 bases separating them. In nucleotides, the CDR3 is TGCGCCAGCATTCAAATGGATAGTCTTATTTACGAGCAGTACTTC. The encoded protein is CASIQMDSLIYEQYF.

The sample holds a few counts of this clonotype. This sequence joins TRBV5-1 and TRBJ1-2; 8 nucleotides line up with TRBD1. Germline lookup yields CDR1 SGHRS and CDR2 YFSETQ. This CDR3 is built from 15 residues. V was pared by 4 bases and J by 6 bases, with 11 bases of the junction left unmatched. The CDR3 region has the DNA TGCGCCAGCAGCCCGGACAGGGTACTTACGGATGGCTACACCTTC. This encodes CASSPDRVLTDGYTF.

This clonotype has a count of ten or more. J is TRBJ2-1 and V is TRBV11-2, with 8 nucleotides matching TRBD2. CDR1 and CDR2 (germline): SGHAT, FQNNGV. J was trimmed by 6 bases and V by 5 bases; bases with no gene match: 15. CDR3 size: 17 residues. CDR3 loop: CASSPLLVAGLLNEQFF. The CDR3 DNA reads TGTGCCAGCAGCCCATTATTGGTAGCGGGACTCCTCAATGAGCAGTTCTTC. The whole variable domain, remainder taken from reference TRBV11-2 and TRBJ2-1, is EAGVAQSPRYKIIEKRQSVAFWCNPISGHATLYWYQQILGQGPKLLIQFQNNGVVDDSQLPKDRFSAERLKGVDSTLKIQPAKLEDSAVYLCASSPLLVAGLLNEQFFGPGTRLTVL.

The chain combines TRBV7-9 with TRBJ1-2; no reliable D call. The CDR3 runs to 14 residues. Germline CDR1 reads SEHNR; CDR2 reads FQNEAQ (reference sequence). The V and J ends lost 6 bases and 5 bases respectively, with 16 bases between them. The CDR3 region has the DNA TGTGCCAGCAGGCCCCTTTCCCTCGTTTATGGCTACACCTTC. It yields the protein CASRPLSLVYGYTF.

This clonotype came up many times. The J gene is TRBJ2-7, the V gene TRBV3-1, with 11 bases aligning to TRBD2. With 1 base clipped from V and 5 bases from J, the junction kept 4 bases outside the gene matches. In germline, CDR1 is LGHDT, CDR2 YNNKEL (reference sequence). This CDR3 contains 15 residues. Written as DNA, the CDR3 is TGTGCCAGCAGCCAAGTCGGACTAGCGGGCGACGAGCAGTACTTC. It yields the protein CASSQVGLAGDEQYF.

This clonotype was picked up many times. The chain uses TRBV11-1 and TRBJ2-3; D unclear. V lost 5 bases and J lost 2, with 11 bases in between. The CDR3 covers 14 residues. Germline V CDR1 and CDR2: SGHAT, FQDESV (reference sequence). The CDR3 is CASSMDGFTDTQYF. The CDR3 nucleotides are TGTGCCAGCAGCATGGACGGATTCACAGATACGCAGTATTTT.

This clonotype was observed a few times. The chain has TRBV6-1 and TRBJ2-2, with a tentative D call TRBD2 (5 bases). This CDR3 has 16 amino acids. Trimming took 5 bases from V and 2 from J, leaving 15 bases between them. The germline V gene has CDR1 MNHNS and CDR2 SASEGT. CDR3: CASSLSGELNTGELFF. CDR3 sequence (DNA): TGTGCCAGCAGTTTAAGTGGGGAGTTAAACACCGGGGAGCTGTTTTTT.

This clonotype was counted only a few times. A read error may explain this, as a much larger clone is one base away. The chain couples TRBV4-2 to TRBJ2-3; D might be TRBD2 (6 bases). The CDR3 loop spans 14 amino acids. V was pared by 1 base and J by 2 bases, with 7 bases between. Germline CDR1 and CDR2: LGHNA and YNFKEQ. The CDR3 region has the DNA TGTGCCAGCAGCCAAGGCGGGGTCACAGATACGCAGTATTTT. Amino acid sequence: CASSQGGVTDTQYF.